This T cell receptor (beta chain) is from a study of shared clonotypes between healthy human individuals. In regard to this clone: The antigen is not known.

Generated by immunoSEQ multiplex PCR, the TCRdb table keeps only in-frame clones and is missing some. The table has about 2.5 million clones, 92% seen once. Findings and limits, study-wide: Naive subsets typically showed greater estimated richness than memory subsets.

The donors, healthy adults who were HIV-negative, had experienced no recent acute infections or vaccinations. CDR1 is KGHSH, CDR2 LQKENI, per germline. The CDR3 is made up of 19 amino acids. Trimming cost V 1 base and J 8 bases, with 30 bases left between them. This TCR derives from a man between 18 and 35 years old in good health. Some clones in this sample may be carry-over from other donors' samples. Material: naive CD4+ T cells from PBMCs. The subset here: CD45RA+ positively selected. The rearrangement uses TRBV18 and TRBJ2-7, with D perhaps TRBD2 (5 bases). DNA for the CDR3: TGTGCCAGCTCACCACTGGAGGCTGTAGCTGGCACGGTAAGGAAGAAGCAGTACTTC. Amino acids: CASSPLEAVAGTVRKKQYF.